The 17 T cell receptor beta chains below all came from one sample that was sequenced in a study of OX40 agonist ivuxolimab in advanced cancers. Libraries came from the immunoSEQ multiplex PCR assay. TCRdb mirrors the immuneACCESS table, restricted to in-frame sequences. Some clones are absent from its copies; in checked studies, under half trace to an unresolved V gene, and the reason for the others is unknown. This sample holds about 54,000 clones; 80% to 90% were observed only once. In total, the top ten clones hold about 1.2% of the sample. Sequencing was performed on CD4+ or CD8+ T cells sorted from blood, taken in a trial of the OX40 agonist ivuxolimab. These receptors were collected from an adult with an advanced solid tumor such as melanoma, head and neck, liver or kidney cancer.

The V and J genes are TRBV10-1 and TRBJ2-3; a weak D match, TRBD1 (5 bases). The germline gives CDR1 WNHNN, CDR2 SYGVQD (reference sequence). The CDR3 has 14 residues. V lost 2 bases to trimming and J lost 4 bases, with 10 bases between them. CDR3 region: CASSEDSYADTQYF. The CDR3 DNA reads TGCGCCAGCAGTGAGGACAGCTACGCAGATACGCAGTATTTT.

This chain links TRBV5-1 with TRBJ2-7; 9 bases line up with TRBD1. From germline, CDR1 is SGHRS and CDR2 YFSETQ. The V gene end was trimmed by 6 bases and the J gene end by 2 bases; junction bases not matched to a gene: 12. This CDR3 is built from 16 residues. Written as DNA, the CDR3 is TGCGCCAGCACCACCCGACTGGGACAGGGCACCTACGAGCAGTACTTC. Translating gives CASTTRLGQGTYEQYF.

This clone was detected a few times. The chain is built from TRBV7-8 and TRBJ1-4; D gene unclear. Trimming stripped 3 bases from V and 0 bases from J, with 5 bases between. Germline V gene sequence: CDR1 SGHVS, CDR2 FQNEAQ. The CDR3 has 14 residues. The CDR3 DNA reads as TGTGCCAGCAGCTTGCGGCCAACTAATGAAAAACTGTTTTTT. This sequence encodes CASSLRPTNEKLFF. Based on the CDR3 plus reference TRBV7-8 and TRBJ1-4, the full variable domain is GAGVSQSPRYKVAKRGQDVALRCDPISGHVSLFWYQQALGQGPEFLTYFQNEAQLDKSGLPSDRFFAERPEGSVSTLKIQRTQQEDSAVYLCASSLRPTNEKLFFGSGTQLSVL.

The V call is TRBV7-2, the J call TRBJ2-5; D is uncertain. V was clipped by 3 bases and J by 0 bases, with 11 bases between them. CDR1 and CDR2 from the germline V gene are SGHTA and FQGNSA. The CDR3 is 15 residues long. This CDR3 reads CASSFRRGYQETQYF. CDR3 coding DNA: TGTGCCAGCAGCTTTCGGCGTGGCTACCAAGAGACCCAGTACTTC.

The chain has TRBV10-2 and TRBJ2-7; D remains unclear. CDR3 size: 13 residues. CDR1 and CDR2 from the germline V gene are WSHSY and SAAADI. Trimming shortened V by 3 bases and J by 5 bases, and 11 bases separated the two germline ends. Here the CDR3 DNA reads TGCGCCAGCAGTGAAGTCTTCGGAAACGAGCAGTACTTC. Amino acids: CASSEVFGNEQYF.

This chain connects TRBV5-6 to TRBJ1-5, with TRBD1 matching over 10 bases. Trimming cost V 3 bases and J 4 bases; bases outside gene matches: 7. The CDR3 loop spans 16 amino acids. The germline V gene has CDR1 SGHDT and CDR2 YYEEEE. The CDR3 DNA follows: TGTGCCAGCAGCTGGGGGACAGGGGACTTTAATCAGCCCCAGCATTTT. Encoded protein: CASSWGTGDFNQPQHF.

This clone was seen only once. The chain couples TRBV5-5 to TRBJ2-7; 8 bases fit TRBD1. The germline V gene has CDR1 SGHKS and CDR2 YYEKEE (reference sequence). Trimming took 0 bases from V and 7 from J; bases not matched to a gene: 9. This CDR3 region has 15 residues. CDR3 sequence reads: CASSLGDRTNGEQYF. The CDR3 nucleotides are TGTGCCAGCAGCTTGGGGGACAGGACCAACGGGGAGCAGTACTTC.

The rearrangement links TRBV7-2 to TRBJ2-3; D not resolved. V lost 2 bases to trimming and J lost 6 bases, with 6 bases between them. This CDR3 contains 12 residues. Germline V gene lookup returns CDR1 SGHTA and CDR2 FQGNSA. CDR3 sequence: CASSLSRDTQYF. The CDR3 nucleotides are TGTGCCAGCAGCTTAAGCCGGGATACGCAGTATTTT.

This clone was seen only a few times. CDR3 coding DNA: TGTGCCAGCAGTTACTCAGGCTCCGGAGGGGATCAGCCCCAGCATTTT. It specifies CASSYSGSGGDQPQHF. The V call is TRBV6-6, the J call TRBJ1-5; D is perhaps TRBD1 (5 bases). The germline CDR1 and CDR2 sequences are MNHNY and SVGAGI (reference sequence). V was cut by 0 bases and J by 5 bases, with 14 bases left in between. The length of the CDR3 is 16 residues.

This chain connects TRBV7-2 to TRBJ1-1, with TRBD1 matching over 7 bases. With 1 base clipped from V and 6 bases from J, the junction kept 11 bases outside the gene matches. The CDR3 runs to 16 residues. Germline V gene lookup returns CDR1 SGHTA and CDR2 FQGNSA. CDR3: CASSLDLSTGRAEAFF. CDR3 nucleotide sequence: TGTGCCAGCAGCTTAGACCTATCGACAGGGAGAGCTGAAGCTTTCTTT.

The genes are TRBV21-1 and TRBJ2-1; the D call in the table, TRBD2, was not verified against the DNA. TRBV21-1 is an annotated pseudogene. This CDR3 contains 14 residues. CDR3: CAPEPSGKWNEQFF. CDR3 DNA sequence: TGTGCCCCCGAGCCTAGCGGGAAGTGGAATGAGCAGTTCTTC.

The V gene is TRBV5-1, the J gene TRBJ1-1; D might be TRBD1 (5 bases). Trimming removed 0 bases from V and 7 bases from J, with 16 bases in between. Germline-derived CDR1 and CDR2 are SGHRS and YFSETQ. CDR3 length equals 15 residues. The CDR3 region has the DNA TGCGCCAGCAGCTTGGAAGGGGATGCGACGGGTGAAGCTTTCTTT. This sequence encodes CASSLEGDATGEAFF.

The J gene is TRBJ1-1, the V gene TRBV30, with a possible D match to TRBD1 (6 bases). Germline V gives CDR1 GTSNPN, CDR2 SVGIG (reference sequence). V was trimmed by 5 bases and J by 5 bases, leaving 9 bases between them. The CDR3 spans 11 residues. CDR3 coding DNA: TGTGCCTGGCAGGGGAATACTGAAGCTTTCTTT. Its protein product is CAWQGNTEAFF.

The J gene is TRBJ2-1, the V gene TRBV6-1; 8 bases match TRBD1. The ends lost 1 base at V and 10 bases at J; junction bases unmatched: 6. The CDR3 loop spans 14 amino acids. CDR1 MNHNS and CDR2 SASEGT come from the germline V gene. The CDR3 nucleotides read TGTGCCAGCAGTGAAGTAACAGGGGGTGGCGAGCAGTTCTTC. It is translated as CASSEVTGGGEQFF.

The chain combines TRBV30 with TRBJ1-5, with 7 bases identical to TRBD1. From germline, CDR1 is GTSNPN and CDR2 SVGIG (reference sequence). With 1 base clipped from V and 4 bases from J, the junction kept 7 bases outside the gene matches. The CDR3 has 15 amino acids. The CDR3 nucleotides read TGTGCCTGGAGTGGAGCCGGGACAGCGAATCAGCCCCAGCATTTT. Its translation: CAWSGAGTANQPQHF.

The J gene is TRBJ2-1, the V gene TRBV6-6; the D gene is possibly TRBD1 (5 bases). The germline V and J ends were trimmed by 3 bases and 9 bases, with 9 bases remaining between them. Germline V gene sequence: CDR1 MNHNY, CDR2 SVGAGI (reference sequence). The CDR3 runs 12 residues. The CDR3 coding sequence is TGTGCCAGCAGTTATACAGGACCTGAGCAGTTCTTC. Its translation: CASSYTGPEQFF.

The chain employs TRBV2 and TRBJ2-5; D unresolved. Trimming removed 3 bases from V and 4 bases from J, with 9 bases in between. The CDR3 consists of 13 residues. Germline V gene lookup returns CDR1 SNHLY and CDR2 FYNNEI. The CDR3 here is CASSDSMVETQYF. In DNA form, the CDR3 reads TGTGCCAGCAGTGATTCTATGGTAGAGACCCAGTACTTC.